The 21 T cell receptor beta chains reported below all come from one sample, sequenced in a study of blood T cell repertoires in COVID-19. Libraries were prepared by immunoSEQ multiplex PCR; TCRdb keeps only in-frame clonotypes and omits some of them. The data hold 55,000 to 80,000 clones, with less than 85% observed a single time. Sequences were obtained from peripheral blood. The receptors originated from a woman aged 80 or over with acute or convalescent COVID-19.

This sequence joins TRBV5-4 and TRBJ1-1, with 9 bases identical to TRBD1. Germline assignment: CDR1 SGHNT and CDR2 YYREEE (reference sequence). The CDR3 consists of 14 residues. The V gene end was trimmed by 6 bases and the J gene end by 0 bases; junction bases not matched to a gene: 3. The CDR3 here is CASTRDRVNTEAFF. CDR3 DNA sequence: TGTGCCAGCACCCGGGACAGGGTGAACACTGAAGCTTTCTTT.

V and J are TRBV6-1 and TRBJ1-3; 8 bases are a match to TRBD1. Germline CDR1 and CDR2: MNHNS and SASEGT. Trimming at V came to 4 bases and at J to 0 bases, leaving 5 bases not matched to a gene. This CDR3 has 16 residues. This chain's CDR3 is CASSAGGGLSGNTIYF. The CDR3 region has the DNA TGTGCCAGCAGTGCAGGGGGCGGACTCTCTGGAAACACCATATATTTT.

The chain is built from TRBV5-1 and TRBJ1-1; 9 nucleotides line up with TRBD1. Losses at the gene ends were 4 bases for V and 4 bases for J; bases not matched to a gene: 8. Germline assignment: CDR1 SGHRS and CDR2 YFSETQ. There are 15 residues in the CDR3. The chain's CDR3 is CASSPQQGAGTEAFF. Here the CDR3 DNA reads TGCGCCAGCAGCCCCCAACAGGGGGCAGGCACTGAAGCTTTCTTT. The variable domain in full, with the rest retrieved from reference TRBV5-1 and TRBJ1-1, is KAGVTQTPRYLIKTRGQQVTLSCSPISGHRSVSWYQQTPGQGLQFLFEYFSETQRNKGNFPGRFSGRQFSNSRSEMNVSTLELGDSALYLCASSPQQGAGTEAFFGQGTRLTVV.

The chain joins TRBV7-8 to TRBJ2-1; D remains ambiguous. The CDR3 spans 15 residues. Looked up from germline, CDR1 is SGHVS and CDR2 is FQNEAQ. The V and J ends lost 5 bases and 0 bases respectively, with 11 bases between them. For the CDR3, the DNA is TGTGCCAGCAGCCCCCGAAGGAGCTCCTACAATGAGCAGTTCTTC. It is translated as CASSPRRSSYNEQFF.

The chain links TRBV27 to TRBJ1-1, with unresolved D. This CDR3 region has 13 residues. V was pared by 6 bases and J by 4 bases, with 12 bases between. Germline assignment: CDR1 MNHEY and CDR2 SMNVEV (reference sequence). CDR3 DNA sequence: TGTGCCAGCAGGACACAAGTCAGCACTGAAGCTTTCTTT. Protein sequence: CASRTQVSTEAFF.

This clone was observed once. The CDR3 loop is CASSSGPTLNTEAFF. The CDR3 DNA reads as TGTGCCAGCAGCTCTGGTCCTACTCTGAACACTGAAGCTTTCTTT. The V call is TRBV7-9, the J call TRBJ1-1; no definite D call. The CDR3 loop spans 15 amino acids. Germline CDR1 and CDR2: SEHNR and FQNEAQ (reference sequence). The V and J ends lost 4 bases and 0 bases respectively, with 12 bases between them.

The chain has TRBV6-4 and TRBJ2-2, with 14 bases matching TRBD2. This CDR3 comprises 15 residues. The V and J ends lost 6 bases and 4 bases, in that order; junction bases with no gene match: 1. The germline gives CDR1 MRHNA, CDR2 SNTAGT. The CDR3 DNA follows: TGTGCCAGCAGCGGACTAGCGGGAGGCACCGGGGAGCTGTTTTTT. This codes for CASSGLAGGTGELFF.

This chain uses TRBV30 with TRBJ2-7; unclear D gene. Germline values: CDR1 GTSNPN, CDR2 SVGIG (reference sequence). The CDR3 is 14 amino acids. V lost 2 bases to trimming and J lost 0 bases, with 11 bases between them. The CDR3 loop reads CAWSLGGNSYEQYF. In DNA, the CDR3 is TGTGCCTGGAGTCTCGGCGGAAACTCCTACGAGCAGTACTTC.

The rearrangement joins TRBV9 to TRBJ1-6; tentative D call: TRBD1 (5 bases). This CDR3 comprises 14 residues. V was clipped by 3 bases and J by 5 bases, with 9 bases between them. The germline V gene encodes CDR1 SGDLS and CDR2 YYNGEE. The DNA of the CDR3 is TGTGCCAGCAGCGGAGGACAAAATAATTCACCCCTCCACTTT. It encodes CASSGGQNNSPLHF. Full variable domain (remainder filled in from reference TRBV9 and TRBJ1-6): DSGVTQTPKHLITATGQRVTLRCSPRSGDLSVYWYQQSLDQGLQFLIQYYNGEERAKGNILERFSAQQFPDLHSELNLSSLELGDSALYFCASSGGQNNSPLHFGNGTRLTVT.

V and J are TRBV27 and TRBJ1-2, with 7 bases fitting TRBD1. Trimming at V came to 3 bases and at J to 8 bases, leaving 6 bases not matched to a gene. The CDR3 has 13 residues. Germline V gene sequence: CDR1 MNHEY, CDR2 SMNVEV (reference sequence). For the CDR3, the DNA is TGTGCCAGCAGTTTTTATGGGACAGCCGGCTACACCTTC. It translates to CASSFYGTAGYTF.

This clone was seen more than once but under ten times. V usage is TRBV5-1 and J usage is TRBJ1-5; 7 bases align to TRBD1. V was pared by 4 bases and J by 1 base, with 5 bases of the junction left unmatched. This CDR3 is 15 amino acids long. In germline, CDR1 is SGHRS, CDR2 YFSETQ. The CDR3: CASSPQGQSNQPQHF. In nucleotides, the CDR3 is TGCGCCAGCAGCCCCCAGGGACAGAGCAATCAGCCCCAGCATTTT. The full variable domain, in which reference TRBV5-1 and TRBJ1-5 provide the parts outside the CDR3, is KAGVTQTPRYLIKTRGQQVTLSCSPISGHRSVSWYQQTPGQGLQFLFEYFSETQRNKGNFPGRFSGRQFSNSRSEMNVSTLELGDSALYLCASSPQGQSNQPQHFGDGTRLSIL.

This clone came up once. In DNA form, the CDR3 reads TGTGCCATCAGGAGGGACAGCTACGAGCAGTACTTC. Translated, it gives CAIRRDSYEQYF. The gene calls are TRBV10-3 and TRBJ2-7; 7 bases fit TRBD1. The germline V gene has CDR1 ENHRY and CDR2 SYGVKD. This CDR3 is 12 amino acids long. Unmatched junction bases numbered 2, after V lost 6 bases and J lost 3 bases.

The chain carries TRBV5-5 and TRBJ2-7; TRBD1 matches 7 bases. The CDR3 length is 17 residues. Germline V gives CDR1 SGHKS, CDR2 YYEKEE (reference sequence). Trimming removed 0 bases from V and 2 bases from J; junction bases left unmatched: 11. In DNA form, the CDR3 reads TGTGCCAGCAGCTTGGCCGGAGACAGGGTATTACCCTACGAGCAGTACTTC. Amino acids: CASSLAGDRVLPYEQYF.

This clone was picked up a small number of times. V and J are TRBV27 and TRBJ2-7; TRBD2 matches at 9 bases. J lost 3 bases, V lost 3 bases, and 3 bases had no gene match. Germline V gene sequence: CDR1 MNHEY, CDR2 SMNVEV (reference sequence). This CDR3 is 14 amino acids long. The DNA of the CDR3 is TGTGCCAGCAGTTTTAGCGGGGGAGGCTACGAGCAGTACTTC. Its protein product is CASSFSGGGYEQYF.

The V gene is TRBV11-3, the J gene TRBJ2-3; the D gene is possibly TRBD2 (7 bases). Per germline, CDR1 SGHNT and CDR2 YENEEA. This CDR3 contains 18 residues. Trimming took 3 bases from V and 2 from J, leaving 21 bases between them. The CDR3 reads CASSFSGGLRIPTDTQYF. The CDR3 nucleotides read TGTGCCAGCAGCTTTTCGGGGGGCCTTCGGATTCCCACAGATACGCAGTATTTT. Using reference TRBV11-3 and TRBJ2-3 for the parts outside the CDR3, the full variable domain is EAGVVQSPRYKIIEKKQPVAFWCNPISGHNTLYWYLQNLGQGPELLIRYENEEAVDDSQLPKDRFSAERLKGVDSTLKIQPAELGDSAVYLCASSFSGGLRIPTDTQYFGPGTRLTVL.

The V call is TRBV27, the J call TRBJ1-5; 11 positions match TRBD1. After removal of 4 bases from V and 4 bases from J, the junction contained 3 bases not matched to a gene. Germline-derived CDR1 and CDR2 are MNHEY and SMNVEV (reference sequence). This CDR3 contains 15 residues. CDR3 coding DNA: TGTGCCAGCAGTTCCGGGGACAGGGGGAATCAGCCCCAGCATTTT. It encodes CASSSGDRGNQPQHF.

This chain uses TRBV27 with TRBJ2-2; 8 bases align to TRBD1. V lost 7 bases and J lost 1; bases outside the gene matches: 2. CDR3 length: 14 amino acids. Germline-derived CDR1 and CDR2 are MNHEY and SMNVEV (reference sequence). CDR3 loop: CASTGTGNTGELFF. Written as DNA, the CDR3 is TGTGCCAGCACCGGGACAGGGAACACCGGGGAGCTGTTTTTT.

The J gene is TRBJ1-4, the V gene TRBV5-6; 9 bases align to TRBD1. Germline trimming cut 4 bases from V and 2 bases from J; bases unmatched to any gene: 6. Germline CDR1 and CDR2: SGHDT and YYEEEE. This CDR3 region has 16 residues. CDR3 sequence: CASSGGTGRTNEKLFF. DNA of the CDR3: TGTGCCAGCAGCGGAGGGACAGGGCGGACTAATGAAAAACTGTTTTTT.

This chain joins TRBV5-4 and TRBJ2-1; 10 positions agree with TRBD1. The germline V gene encodes CDR1 SGHNT and CDR2 YYREEE (reference sequence). Losses at the gene ends were 4 bases for V and 4 bases for J; bases not matched to a gene: 5. The CDR3 runs 15 residues. The CDR3 spells CASSGAGQGYNEQFF. CDR3 DNA sequence: TGTGCCAGCAGCGGGGCGGGACAGGGGTACAATGAGCAGTTCTTC.

The sample holds a few counts of this clone. The chain recombines TRBV18 with TRBJ1-2; a possible D gene is TRBD1 (5 bases). Germline loops: CDR1 KGHSH, CDR2 LQKENI. This CDR3 region has 14 residues. Trimming took 4 bases from V and 5 from J, leaving 14 bases between them. CDR3: CASSLQGQVYGYTF. In DNA form, the CDR3 reads TGTGCCAGCTCACTCCAGGGCCAAGTTTATGGCTACACCTTC.

This rearrangement joins TRBV18 to TRBJ1-2; TRBD1 aligns across 11 bases. The CDR3 contains 20 residues. After removal of 2 bases from V and 0 bases from J, the junction contained 14 bases not matched to a gene. CDR1 is KGHSH, CDR2 LQKENI, per germline. This CDR3 reads CASSPIQISGQGAPNYGYTF. As DNA, the CDR3 is TGTGCCAGCTCACCAATCCAAATCTCAGGACAGGGGGCGCCTAACTATGGCTACACCTTC.